A selection of T cell receptor beta chains follows, all from one sample in a study of T cells in Graves' hyperthyroidism and ophthalmopathy. TCRdb independently ran MiXCR on the multiplex PCR reads; one entry per CDR3 protein. The table lists more than 500,000 distinct CDR3 sequences, 16% of them singletons. The material sequenced was blood. Every receptor here comes from a woman aged 25 to 39 with Graves' ophthalmopathy. The CDR3 runs from the conserved cysteine through the conserved F or W. Fields, in order: D gene, J gene, V gene, clone size, CDR3 protein, CDR3 DNA. D genes are given only for firm matches. Only part of the rows carry a size: once, few, many, or a class if the clone is expanded.

. TRBJ2-3 TRBV7-2 many CASSIHQGTDTQYF TGTGCCAGCAGCATCCACCAGGGCACAGATACGCAGTATTTT
. TRBJ2-1 TRBV3-1 many CASTLGTYNEQFF TGTGCCAGCACCCTCGGGACATACAATGAGCAGTTCTTC
. TRBJ2-1 TRBV28 many CASSLWAGYNEQFF TGTGCCAGCAGTTTATGGGCTGGATACAATGAGCAGTTCTTC
. TRBJ1-3 TRBV7-2 . CASSLRQENSGNTIYF TGTGCCAGCAGCCTCCGGCAGGAGAACTCTGGAAACACCATATATTTT
. TRBJ1-5 TRBV3-1 . CASSQEGNSNQPQHF TGTGCCAGCAGCCAAGAAGGGAATAGCAATCAGCCCCAGCATTTT
. TRBJ1-1 TRBV18 many CASSPIGNTEAFF TGTGCCAGCTCACCAATTGGGAACACTGAAGCTTTCTTT
TRBD2 TRBJ2-3 TRBV3-1 many CASSPRTSLLTDTQYF TGTGCCAGCAGCCCCCGGACTAGCCTCCTCACAGATACGCAGTATTTT
. TRBJ2-1 TRBV12-3/TRBV12-4 few CASDAGLVSYEQFF TGTGCCAGTGATGCGGGACTGGTCTCGTATGAGCAGTTCTTC
. TRBJ1-1 TRBV6-1 . CASSGLDMAFF TGTGCCAGCAGTGGCCTCGACATGGCTTTCTTT
. TRBJ1-1 TRBV6-2/TRBV6-3 many CASSRPGFPNYGNTEAFF TGTGCCAGCAGTCGCCCAGGTTTCCCCAACTATGGGAACACTGAAGCTTTCTTT
. TRBJ2-1 TRBV18 many CASSTTTLWSNEQFF TGTGCCAGCTCAACGACTACCCTGTGGAGCAATGAGCAGTTCTTC
TRBD1 TRBJ1-4 TRBV20-1 many CSARGDRGATNEKLFF TGCAGTGCTAGAGGGGACAGGGGAGCAACTAATGAAAAACTGTTTTTT
. TRBJ2-2 TRBV6-2/TRBV6-3 . CASSPPGRRFSGELFF TGTGCCAGCAGCCCGCCGGGACGGCGGTTCTCCGGGGAGCTGTTTTTT
TRBD2 TRBJ2-7 TRBV4-3 many CASSLMTSGRSYEQYF TGCGCCAGCAGCTTGATGACTAGCGGGAGATCTTACGAGCAGTACTTC
. TRBJ1-1 TRBV30 many CAWSNGGVTEAFF TGTGCCTGGAGTAACGGGGGTGTCACTGAAGCTTTCTTT
. TRBJ2-1 TRBV7-3 many CASSLTPATYNEQFF TGTGCCAGCAGCTTAACGCCAGCGACCTACAATGAGCAGTTCTTC
. TRBJ1-2 TRBV7-9 . CASSLYREAGYTF TGTGCCAGCAGCTTATACCGAGAAGCAGGCTACACCTTC
. TRBJ1-2 TRBV5-1 . CASSPGGSFYGYTF TGCGCCAGCAGCCCGGGCGGCAGTTTCTATGGCTACACCTTC
TRBD1 TRBJ2-1 TRBV7-3 many CASSYGTGGRYEQFF TGTGCCAGCAGCTACGGGACAGGGGGCAGGTATGAGCAGTTCTTC
. TRBJ2-7 TRBV18 few CASSPQGEYEQYF TGTGCCAGCTCACCACAGGGGGAGTACGAGCAGTACTTC
TRBD1 TRBJ1-2 TRBV7-9 few CASSQEPTGRHYGYTF TGTGCCAGCAGCCAAGAACCGACAGGGCGGCACTATGGCTACACCTTC
. TRBJ1-1 TRBV5-1 many CASSLGMNTEAFF TGTGCCAGCAGTTTAGGCATGAACACTGAAGCTTTCTTT
TRBD2 TRBJ2-1 TRBV10-3 few CAISGDRGRVEYNEQFF TGTGCCATCAGTGGCGACCGCGGGAGGGTCGAGTACAATGAGCAGTTCTTC
TRBD2 TRBJ2-1 TRBV28 few CASSRWRGLAGRNEQFF TGTGCCAGCAGCCGCTGGCGGGGACTAGCGGGCCGAAATGAGCAGTTCTTC
TRBD1 TRBJ1-2 TRBV5-6 many CASSLQGADGYTF TGTGCCAGCAGCCTACAGGGGGCAGACGGCTACACCTTC
. TRBJ2-7 TRBV5-6 many CASSLASGHGEQYF TGTGCCAGCAGCTTGGCCTCAGGTCACGGCGAGCAGTACTTC
. TRBJ1-5 TRBV28 many CASSFFPINQPQHF TGTGCCAGCAGTTTTTTCCCCATAAATCAGCCCCAGCATTTT